This T cell receptor beta chain came from a study of blood T cell repertoires in COVID-19. Background on the study: Spain, Italy and the United States supplied samples that represented acute and convalescent COVID-19.

The participants were between about 18 and 90 years old and came from about two dozen US areas. Sequenced by immunoSEQ multiplex PCR; TCRdb stores in-frame clones only, minus some. Of more than 300,000 clones detected, about four fifths appear once; the ten largest clones hold over 4.5%. Sequenced input: PBMCs or T cells enriched from blood (not recorded which). This receptor was obtained from a woman aged 50 to 65 who had recovered from COVID-19.

CDR3 sequence reads: CASSSDRDGYTF. As DNA, the CDR3 is TGTGCCAGCAGCTCGGACAGGGACGGCTACACCTTC. The J gene is TRBJ1-2, the V gene TRBV5-4; 8 nucleotides match TRBD1. CDR1 and CDR2 from the germline V gene are SGHNT and YYREEE (reference sequence). The V segment lost 3 bases and the J segment 8 bases; nucleotides outside the gene matches: 3. The CDR3 consists of 12 residues.